This TCR beta chain was recovered during a study of cytomegalovirus exposure and HLA in healthy donors. The PCR made use of 60 Vbeta and 13 Jbeta primers. The assay was immunoSEQ multiplex PCR, and TCRdb's table has in-frame clones only and misses some. The sample has 90,000 to 100,000 clones, roughly three quarters seen once. V was shortened by 10 bases and J by 1 base, with 13 bases between the two germline ends. This CDR3 comprises 13 residues. The germline gives CDR1 MNHEY, CDR2 SMNVEV (reference sequence). The chain recombines TRBV27 with TRBJ1-1, with D maybe TRBD1 (5 bases). Sequenced material: PBMCs. The TCR comes from a female donor in good health and CMV-seronegative. CDR3 in DNA: TGTGCCACCCGACAGCCTCAGAACACTGAAGCTTTCTTT. Encoded protein: CATRQPQNTEAFF.